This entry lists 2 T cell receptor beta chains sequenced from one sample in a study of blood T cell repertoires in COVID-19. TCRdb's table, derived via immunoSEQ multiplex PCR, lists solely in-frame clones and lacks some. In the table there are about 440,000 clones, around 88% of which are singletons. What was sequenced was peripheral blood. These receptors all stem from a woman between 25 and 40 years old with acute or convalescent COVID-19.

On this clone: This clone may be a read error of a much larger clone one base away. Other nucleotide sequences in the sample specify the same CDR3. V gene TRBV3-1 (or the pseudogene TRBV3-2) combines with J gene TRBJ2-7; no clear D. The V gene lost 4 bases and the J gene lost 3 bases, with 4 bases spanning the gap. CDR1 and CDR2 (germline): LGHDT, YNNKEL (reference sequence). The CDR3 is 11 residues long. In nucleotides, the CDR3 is TGTGCCAGCAGCCGAGGCTACGAGCAGTACTTC. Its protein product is CASSRGYEQYF.

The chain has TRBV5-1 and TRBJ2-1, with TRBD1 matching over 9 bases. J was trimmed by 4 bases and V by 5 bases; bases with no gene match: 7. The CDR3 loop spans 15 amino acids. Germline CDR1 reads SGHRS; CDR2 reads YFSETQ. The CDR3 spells CASSPDRGAYNEQFF. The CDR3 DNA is TGCGCCAGCAGTCCTGACAGGGGGGCGTACAATGAGCAGTTCTTC. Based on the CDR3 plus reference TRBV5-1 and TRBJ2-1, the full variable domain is KAGVTQTPRYLIKTRGQQVTLSCSPISGHRSVSWYQQTPGQGLQFLFEYFSETQRNKGNFPGRFSGRQFSNSRSEMNVSTLELGDSALYLCASSPDRGAYNEQFFGPGTRLTVL.